Shown below are 19 T cell receptor beta chains from a single sample sequenced in a study of T-cell reconstitution after alpha-beta-depleted transplantation in children. Unique molecular identifiers were built into the TCRbeta library. Each CDR3 protein gets one entry after TCRdb re-called the PCR reads with MiXCR. The sample carries 780,000 or so distinct CDR3 sequences, roughly 15% recorded once. The input for sequencing was PBMCs, mostly from graft donor cells, taken 360 days after TCRalphabeta/CD19-depleted stem cell transplant. Receptor source: a male patient under 18 who had a stem cell transplant for acute lymphoblastic leukemia, so the T cells may come from the graft donor.

The gene calls are TRBV9 and TRBJ2-1; D is perhaps TRBD1 or TRBD2 (7 bases each). Germline V gives CDR1 SGDLS, CDR2 YYNGEE. CDR3 size: 13 residues. V dropped 8 bases and J dropped 5 bases, with 14 bases sitting between them. In nucleotides, the CDR3 is TGTGCCAGTAACAGGGGAGGGAACAATGAGCAGTTCTTC. Its translation: CASNRGGNNEQFF.

This clonotype was counted a few times. This chain connects TRBV5-1 to TRBJ1-1; D gene unclear. The ends were cut back, 5 bases at V and 4 bases at J, with 15 bases in the middle. The V gene's germline CDR1 is SGHRS and CDR2 YFSETQ. CDR3 length: 14 residues. The CDR3 loop is CASRSDPLATEAFF. In nucleotides, the CDR3 is TGCGCCAGCAGATCGGACCCCCTAGCCACTGAAGCTTTCTTT.

J is TRBJ2-4 and V is TRBV6-5; D remains unclear. Looked up from germline, CDR1 is MNHEY and CDR2 is SVGAGI. With 10 bases removed from V and 6 bases from J, the gap between germline ends came to 13 bases. The CDR3 extends over 12 amino acids. The CDR3 nucleotides read TGTGCCACCCACCGGACGTCAAACATTCAGTACTTC. Residues: CATHRTSNIQYF.

Details on this clonotype: A junction boundary mismatches the germline segment, possibly from a read error. The chain couples TRBV5-1 to TRBJ2-6, with TRBD1 identical over 9 bases. Germline loops: CDR1 SGHRS, CDR2 YFSETQ. This CDR3 has 18 residues. Here the CDR3 reads CAISLPGQGFSGANVLTF. The CDR3 DNA reads TGCGCCATCAGCTTGCCGGGACAGGGCTTCTCTGGGGCCAACGTCCTGACTTTC.

In its sample, this clonotype was seen a few times. This chain's CDR3 is CASSQVVGLAGTEQFF. Here the CDR3 DNA reads TGCGCCAGCAGCCAAGTTGTGGGACTAGCGGGAACAGAGCAGTTCTTC. The chain joins TRBV4-1 to TRBJ2-1, with TRBD2 matching over 13 bases. Germline loops: CDR1 MGHRA, CDR2 YSYEKL. The trim removed 1 base at V and 10 bases at J, leaving 7 bases unmatched. The CDR3 is 16 residues long.

This clonotype has just a few counts. The CDR3 here is CASSPQLSYNEQFF. CDR3 sequence (DNA): TGTGCCAGCTCACCACAACTCTCCTACAATGAGCAGTTCTTC. The chain is built from TRBV18 and TRBJ2-1; no clear D gene. Germline V gives CDR1 KGHSH, CDR2 LQKENI. Trimming left V 1 base short and J 0 bases short, with 4 bases between. This CDR3 region has 14 residues.

The gene calls are TRBV5-1 and TRBJ2-5; D possibly corresponds to TRBD2 (7 bases). Trimming shortened V by 0 bases and J by 6 bases, and 15 bases separated the two germline ends. The CDR3 contains 15 residues. From germline, CDR1 is SGHRS and CDR2 YFSETQ. The chain's CDR3 is CASSLERGASKTQYF. DNA of the CDR3: TGCGCCAGCAGCTTGGAACGGGGGGCCTCGAAGACCCAGTACTTC.

This clonotype was detected only a few times. The chain employs TRBV5-1 and TRBJ2-2, with D maybe TRBD2 (6 bases). With 1 base removed from V and 2 bases from J, the gap between germline ends came to 18 bases. This CDR3 is built from 18 residues. Germline assignment: CDR1 SGHRS and CDR2 YFSETQ. As DNA, the CDR3 is TGCGCCAGCAGCTTGCCCCGGGGGAGTGGTGGCAACACCGGGGAGCTGTTTTTT. Amino acid sequence: CASSLPRGSGGNTGELFF.

The V gene is TRBV7-6, the J gene TRBJ2-1; possible D gene TRBD2, 5 bases. Germline CDR1 and CDR2: SGHVS and FNYEAQ. V dropped 10 bases and J dropped 9 bases, with 19 bases sitting between them. This CDR3 has 13 amino acids. The CDR3 here is CATRGLSDGEQFF. DNA of the CDR3: TGTGCCACCCGCGGGCTTAGTGACGGTGAGCAGTTCTTC.

This rearrangement joins TRBV5-1 to TRBJ2-1, with D unresolved. CDR3 length: 18 residues. The germline CDR1 and CDR2 sequences are SGHRS and YFSETQ. Trimming took off 2 bases at V and 3 bases at J, with 21 bases between the two ends. As DNA, the CDR3 is TGCGCCAGCAGCTTTTCTTCTATCGGCGGATCATTCTACAATGAGCAGTTCTTC. Amino acid sequence: CASSFSSIGGSFYNEQFF.

This clonotype was observed at least ten times. CDR3 bases: TGTGCCAGCAGCAAAACGTCGGGACTAGCGGTAAATGAGCAGTTCTTC. It codes for CASSKTSGLAVNEQFF. This chain uses TRBV12-3 or TRBV12-4 with TRBJ2-1, with TRBD2 matching 11 bases. J lost 7 bases, V lost 6 bases, and 11 bases had no gene match. The CDR3 loop spans 16 amino acids.

This clonotype has only a few counts. The chain is built from TRBV5-1 and TRBJ2-1; 7 bases map to TRBD1. Germline CDR1 SGHRS, CDR2 YFSETQ. Trimming took 5 bases from V and 6 from J; bases not matched to a gene: 5. This CDR3 spans 13 amino acids. The CDR3 here is CASSDRVGNEQFF. The CDR3 DNA sequence: TGCGCCAGCAGTGACAGGGTAGGCAATGAGCAGTTCTTC.

J is TRBJ1-3 and V is TRBV29-1; D not certain. The germline V gene has CDR1 SQVTM and CDR2 ANQGSEA. CDR3 length: 15 residues. Trimming removed 1 base from V and 2 bases from J, with 12 bases in between. This chain's CDR3 is CSVEATGAAGNTIYF. The DNA for the CDR3 is TGCAGCGTTGAAGCGACCGGCGCAGCTGGAAACACCATATATTTT. Full variable domain (missing parts from reference TRBV29-1 and TRBJ1-3): SAVISQKPSRDICQRGTSLTIQCQVDSQVTMMFWYRQQPGQSLTLIATANQGSEATYESGFVIDKFPISRPNLTFSTLTVSNMSPEDSSIYLCSVEATGAAGNTIYFGEGSWLTVV.

The rearrangement uses TRBV5-1 and TRBJ2-5; 9 nucleotides agree with TRBD2. V lost 0 bases, J lost 1 base, and 7 bases stayed unmatched. The length of the CDR3 is 17 residues. The V gene's germline CDR1 is SGHRS and CDR2 YFSETQ. This CDR3 reads CASSLAGAGGPQETQYF. The CDR3 DNA reads as TGCGCCAGCAGCTTGGCTGGCGCGGGAGGGCCCCAAGAGACCCAGTACTTC.

V usage is TRBV20-1 and J usage is TRBJ2-3; D unresolved. CDR3 length: 15 amino acids. Germline assignment: CDR1 DFQATT and CDR2 SNEGSKA (reference sequence). The V end was cut by 3 bases, the J end by 1 base, with 14 bases between. For the CDR3, the DNA is TGCAGTGCTAGCGAGAGGCGGTATGGCACAGATACGCAGTATTTT. Its translation: CSASERRYGTDTQYF.

The sample holds many counts of this clonotype. The chain has TRBV5-1 and TRBJ2-7, with 11 bases matching TRBD2. Per the germline V gene, CDR1 is SGHRS and CDR2 is YFSETQ. There are 15 residues in the CDR3. V was clipped by 4 bases and J by 3 bases; unmatched bases: 6. The DNA for the CDR3 is TGCGCCAGCAGCCTCACGGGACTAGCGGACTACGAGCAGTACTTC. The encoded protein is CASSLTGLADYEQYF.

In this sample, this clonotype turned up many times. The chain has TRBV5-1 and TRBJ2-5; 10 bases line up with TRBD2. There are 15 residues in the CDR3. Trimming at V came to 3 bases and at J to 2 bases, leaving 4 bases not matched to a gene. Germline CDR1 SGHRS, CDR2 YFSETQ. CDR3 region: CASSSGTSVQETQYF. The CDR3 nucleotides are TGCGCCAGCAGCTCCGGGACTAGCGTTCAAGAGACCCAGTACTTC.

This clonotype appeared many times. The chain joins TRBV7-3 to TRBJ2-5; 9 bases align to TRBD1. V was pared by 5 bases and J by 4 bases, with 8 bases of the junction left unmatched. Germline lookup yields CDR1 SGHTA and CDR2 FQGTGA. CDR3 length: 15 amino acids. DNA of the CDR3: TGTGCCAGCAGCATCACAGGGGGCGAAGGAGAGACCCAGTACTTC. It is translated as CASSITGGEGETQYF.

The chain uses TRBV7-8 and TRBJ2-4; D might be TRBD2 (7 bases). The CDR3 sequence is 14 residues long. Germline-derived CDR1 and CDR2 are SGHVS and FQNEAQ. V lost 3 bases, J lost 5 bases, and 11 bases lay in between. CDR3: CASSFGGGENIQYF. The CDR3 DNA follows: TGTGCCAGCAGCTTTGGAGGGGGGGAAAACATTCAGTACTTC.